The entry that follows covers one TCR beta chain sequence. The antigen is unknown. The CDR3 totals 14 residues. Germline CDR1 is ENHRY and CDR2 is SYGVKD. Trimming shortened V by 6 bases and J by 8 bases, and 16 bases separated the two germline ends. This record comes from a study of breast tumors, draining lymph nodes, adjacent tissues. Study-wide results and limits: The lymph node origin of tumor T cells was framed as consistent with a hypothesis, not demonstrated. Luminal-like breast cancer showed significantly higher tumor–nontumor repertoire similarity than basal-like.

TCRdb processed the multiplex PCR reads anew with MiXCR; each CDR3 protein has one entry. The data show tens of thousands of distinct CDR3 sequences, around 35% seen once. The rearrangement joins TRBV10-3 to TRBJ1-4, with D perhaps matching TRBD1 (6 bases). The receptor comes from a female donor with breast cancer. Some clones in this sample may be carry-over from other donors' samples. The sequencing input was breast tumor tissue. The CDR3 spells CAIRSHSQGEKLFF. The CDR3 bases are TGTGCCATCAGATCTCACTCTCAGGGGGAAAAACTGTTTTTT.